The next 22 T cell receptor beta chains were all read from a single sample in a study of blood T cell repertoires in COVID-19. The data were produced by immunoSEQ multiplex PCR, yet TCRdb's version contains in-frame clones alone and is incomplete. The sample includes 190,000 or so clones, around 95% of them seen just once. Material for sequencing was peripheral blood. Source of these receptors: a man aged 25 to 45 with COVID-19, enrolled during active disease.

CDR3 in DNA: TGTGCCAGCAGCTTAGGCGGGGGTCGCTACGAGCAGTACTTC. This codes for CASSLGGGRYEQYF. The V gene is TRBV5-4, the J gene TRBJ2-7; TRBD2 aligns across 7 bases. Unmatched junction bases numbered 5, after V lost 2 bases and J lost 3 bases. The CDR3 totals 14 residues. Germline CDR1 is SGHNT and CDR2 is YYREEE (reference sequence).

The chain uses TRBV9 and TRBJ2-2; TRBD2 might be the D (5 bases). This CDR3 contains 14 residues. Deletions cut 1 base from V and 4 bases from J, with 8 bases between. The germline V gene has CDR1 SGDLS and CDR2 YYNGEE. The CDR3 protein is CASSVSGVTGELFF. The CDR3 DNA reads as TGTGCCAGCAGCGTATCCGGGGTCACCGGGGAGCTGTTTTTT.

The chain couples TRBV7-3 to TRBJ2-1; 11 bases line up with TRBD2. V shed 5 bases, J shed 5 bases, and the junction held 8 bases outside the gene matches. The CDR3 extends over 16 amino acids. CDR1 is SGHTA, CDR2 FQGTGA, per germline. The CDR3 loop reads CASSRNPGLADNEQFF. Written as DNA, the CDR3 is TGTGCCAGCAGCCGTAATCCGGGACTAGCGGACAATGAGCAGTTCTTC.

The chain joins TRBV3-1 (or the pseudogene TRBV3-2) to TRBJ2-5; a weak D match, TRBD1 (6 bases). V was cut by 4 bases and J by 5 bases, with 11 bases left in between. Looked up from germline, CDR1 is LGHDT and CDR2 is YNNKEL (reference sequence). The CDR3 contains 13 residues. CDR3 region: CASSPFQGETQYF. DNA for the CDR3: TGTGCCAGCAGCCCCTTCCAGGGGGAGACCCAGTACTTC.

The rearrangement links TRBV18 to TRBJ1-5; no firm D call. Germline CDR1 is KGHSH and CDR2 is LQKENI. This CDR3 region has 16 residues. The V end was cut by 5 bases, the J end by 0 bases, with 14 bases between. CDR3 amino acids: CASSGGARYSNQPQHF. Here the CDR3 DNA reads TGTGCCAGCTCAGGTGGAGCCCGGTATAGCAATCAGCCCCAGCATTTT. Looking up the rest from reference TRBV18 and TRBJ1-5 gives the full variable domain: NAGVMQNPRHLVRRRGQEARLRCSPMKGHSHVYWYRQLPEEGLKFMVYLQKENIIDESGMPKERFSAEFPKEGPSILRIQQVVRGDSAAYFCASSGGARYSNQPQHFGDGTRLSIL.

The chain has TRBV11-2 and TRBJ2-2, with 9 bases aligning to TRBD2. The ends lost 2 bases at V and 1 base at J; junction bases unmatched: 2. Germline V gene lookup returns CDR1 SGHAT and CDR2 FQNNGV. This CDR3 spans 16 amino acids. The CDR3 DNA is TGTGCCAGCAGCTTATTTAGCGGGGGGAACACCGGGGAGCTGTTTTTT. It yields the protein CASSLFSGGNTGELFF.

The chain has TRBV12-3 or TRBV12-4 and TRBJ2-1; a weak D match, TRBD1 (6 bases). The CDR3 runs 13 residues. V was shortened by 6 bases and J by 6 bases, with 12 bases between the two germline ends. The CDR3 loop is CASRKGEFNEQFF. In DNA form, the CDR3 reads TGTGCCAGCAGAAAGGGGGAGTTCAATGAGCAGTTCTTC.

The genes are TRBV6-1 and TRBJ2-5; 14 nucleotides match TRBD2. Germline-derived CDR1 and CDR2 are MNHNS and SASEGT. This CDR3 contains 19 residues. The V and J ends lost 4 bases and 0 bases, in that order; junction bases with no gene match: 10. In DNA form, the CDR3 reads TGTGCCAGCAGTGTAGAAGGGACTAGCGGGGGAGTGTACCAAGAGACCCAGTACTTC. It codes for CASSVEGTSGGVYQETQYF.

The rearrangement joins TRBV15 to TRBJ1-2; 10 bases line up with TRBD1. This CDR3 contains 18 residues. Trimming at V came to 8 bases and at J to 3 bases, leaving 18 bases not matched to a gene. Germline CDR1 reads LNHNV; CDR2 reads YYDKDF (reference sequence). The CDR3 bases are TGTGCCACCCTCGAGGACAGGGGGGTAGGTAAGAGGGACTATGGCTACACCTTC. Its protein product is CATLEDRGVGKRDYGYTF.

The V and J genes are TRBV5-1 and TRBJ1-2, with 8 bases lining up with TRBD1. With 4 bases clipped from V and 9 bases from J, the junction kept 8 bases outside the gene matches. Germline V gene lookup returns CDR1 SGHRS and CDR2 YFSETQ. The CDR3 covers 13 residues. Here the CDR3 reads CASSTGQGERYTF. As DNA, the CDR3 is TGCGCCAGCAGCACAGGACAGGGAGAACGCTACACCTTC.

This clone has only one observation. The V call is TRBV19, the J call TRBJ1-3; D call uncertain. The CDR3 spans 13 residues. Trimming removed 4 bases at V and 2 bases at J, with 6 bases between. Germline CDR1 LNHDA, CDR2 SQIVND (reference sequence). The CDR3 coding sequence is TGTGCCAGTAGTACAAGCCCTGGAAACACCATATATTTT. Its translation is CASSTSPGNTIYF. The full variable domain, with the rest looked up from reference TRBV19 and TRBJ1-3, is DGGITQSPKYLFRKEGQNVTLSCEQNLNHDAMYWYRQDPGQGLRLIYYSQIVNDFQKGDIAEGYSVSREKKESFPLTVTSAQKNPTAFYLCASSTSPGNTIYFGEGSWLTVV.

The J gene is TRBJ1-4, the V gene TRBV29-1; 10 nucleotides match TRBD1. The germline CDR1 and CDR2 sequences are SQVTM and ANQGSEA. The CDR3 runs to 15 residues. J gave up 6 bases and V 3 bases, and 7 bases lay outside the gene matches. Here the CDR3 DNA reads TGCAGCGTTGACAGCACCGGGACAGGGGATGAAAAACTGTTTTTT. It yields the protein CSVDSTGTGDEKLFF.

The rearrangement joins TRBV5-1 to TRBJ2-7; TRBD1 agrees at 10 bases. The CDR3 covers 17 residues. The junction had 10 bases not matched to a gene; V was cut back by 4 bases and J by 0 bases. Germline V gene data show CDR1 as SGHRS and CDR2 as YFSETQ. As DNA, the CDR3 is TGCGCCAGCAGCCCTGGACAGGGGGACACGACCTCCTACGAGCAGTACTTC. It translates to CASSPGQGDTTSYEQYF.

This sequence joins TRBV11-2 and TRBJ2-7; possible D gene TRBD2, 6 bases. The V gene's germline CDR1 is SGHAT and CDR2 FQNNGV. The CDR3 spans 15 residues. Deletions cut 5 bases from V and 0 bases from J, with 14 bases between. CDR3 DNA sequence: TGTGCCAGCAGCGCCCCCCGGGGGTACTCCTACGAGCAGTACTTC. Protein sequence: CASSAPRGYSYEQYF.

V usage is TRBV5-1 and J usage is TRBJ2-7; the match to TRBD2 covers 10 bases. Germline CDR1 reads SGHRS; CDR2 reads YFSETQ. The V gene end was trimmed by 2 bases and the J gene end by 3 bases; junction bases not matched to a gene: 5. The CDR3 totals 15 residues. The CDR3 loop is CASSFAASGSYEQYF. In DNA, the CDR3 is TGCGCCAGCAGCTTCGCGGCTAGCGGGAGCTACGAGCAGTACTTC.

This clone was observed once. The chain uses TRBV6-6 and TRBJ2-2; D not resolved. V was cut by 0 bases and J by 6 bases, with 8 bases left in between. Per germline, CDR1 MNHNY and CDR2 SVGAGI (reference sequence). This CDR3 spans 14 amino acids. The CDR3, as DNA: TGTGCCAGCAGTTACTCGGGCCCTCCCGGGGAGCTGTTTTTT. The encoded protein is CASSYSGPPGELFF.

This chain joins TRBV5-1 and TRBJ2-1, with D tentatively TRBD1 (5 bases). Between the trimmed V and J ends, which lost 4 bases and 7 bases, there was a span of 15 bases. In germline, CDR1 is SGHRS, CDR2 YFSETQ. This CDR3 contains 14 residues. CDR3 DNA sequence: TGCGCCAGCAGCCCCGGACAAAGGGGAAATGAGCAGTTCTTC. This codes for CASSPGQRGNEQFF.

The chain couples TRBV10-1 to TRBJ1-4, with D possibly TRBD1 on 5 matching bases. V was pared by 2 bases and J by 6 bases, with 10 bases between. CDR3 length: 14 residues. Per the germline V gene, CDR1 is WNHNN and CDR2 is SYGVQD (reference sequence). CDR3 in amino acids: CASSETGSDEKLFF. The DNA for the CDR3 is TGCGCCAGCAGTGAGACAGGTTCCGATGAAAAACTGTTTTTT.

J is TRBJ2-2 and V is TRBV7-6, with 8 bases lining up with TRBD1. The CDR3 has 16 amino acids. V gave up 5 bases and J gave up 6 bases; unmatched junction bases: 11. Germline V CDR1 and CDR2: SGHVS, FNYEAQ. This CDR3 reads CASSTRTGPSAGELFF. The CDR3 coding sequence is TGTGCCAGCAGCACCCGGACAGGGCCCTCCGCCGGGGAGCTGTTTTTT.

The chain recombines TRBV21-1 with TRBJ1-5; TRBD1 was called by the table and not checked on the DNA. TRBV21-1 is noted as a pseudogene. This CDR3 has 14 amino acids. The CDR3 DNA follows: TGTGCCACCACAGGGGGCTTCGGGCCTCAGCCCCAGCATTTT. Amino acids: CATTGGFGPQPQHF.

The CDR3 bases are TGTGCCAGTAGTTTTCAGAACACTGAAGCTTTCTTT. Protein: CASSFQNTEAFF. The chain employs TRBV19 and TRBJ1-1; no firm D call. Germline CDR1 LNHDA, CDR2 SQIVND (reference sequence). The V end was cut by 5 bases, the J end by 1 base, with 5 bases between. The CDR3 loop spans 12 amino acids. The variable domain in full, completed from reference TRBV19 and TRBJ1-1, reads DGGITQSPKYLFRKEGQNVTLSCEQNLNHDAMYWYRQDPGQGLRLIYYSQIVNDFQKGDIAEGYSVSREKKESFPLTVTSAQKNPTAFYLCASSFQNTEAFFGQGTRLTVV.

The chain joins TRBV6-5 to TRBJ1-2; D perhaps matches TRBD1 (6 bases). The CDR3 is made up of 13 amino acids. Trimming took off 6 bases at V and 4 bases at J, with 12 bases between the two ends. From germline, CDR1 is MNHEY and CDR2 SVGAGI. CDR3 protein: CASSVRTVYGYTF. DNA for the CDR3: TGTGCCAGCAGCGTCCGGACAGTCTATGGCTACACCTTC.